The rows below give T cell receptor beta chains drawn from one sample of a study of T cells in Graves' hyperthyroidism and ophthalmopathy. From the multiplex PCR reads, TCRdb called clonotypes with MiXCR, one entry per CDR3 protein. The sample holds approximately 610,000 distinct CDR3 sequences, over 12% seen once. Sequencing used blood. Receptors were obtained from a woman in her forties with Graves' ophthalmopathy. Each CDR3 is given with its conserved first and last residue. A D gene is named only where the DNA matches it firmly. Expanded clones are given a class, and other clones once, few, many or no size at all.

J gene | V gene | clone size | D gene | CDR3 DNA | CDR3 protein
TRBJ1-1 | TRBV19 | many | NA | TGTGCCAGTATGCCGAGGATAGGACCTGAAGCTTTCTTT | CASMPRIGPEAFF
TRBJ2-7 | TRBV10-2 | many | NA | TGCGCCAGCACCGGGAGTACGGGGGAGCAGTACTTC | CASTGSTGEQYF
TRBJ1-5 | TRBV9 | NA | TRBD1 | TGTGCCAGCAGCGTCGGACAGGGTGGTCAGCCCCAGCATTTT | CASSVGQGGQPQHF
TRBJ2-2 | TRBV19 | many | TRBD2 | TGTGCCAGTAGTGCGCAGGGACTAGCGGGAATTTACAAGGGCACCGGGGAGCTGTTTTTT | CASSAQGLAGIYKGTGELFF
TRBJ1-2 | TRBV4-1 | many | NA | TGCGCCAGCAGCCATCACCCTAAACGAAACTATGGCTACACCTTC | CASSHHPKRNYGYTF
TRBJ2-2 | TRBV30 | NA | NA | TGTGCCTGGAGTGTGAGTAGTTATTCCTCGGGTGAGCTGTTTTTT | CAWSVSSYSSGELFF
TRBJ1-1 | TRBV2 | many | NA | TGTGCCAGCAGTGAACGGCTGTACACTGAAGCTTTCTTT | CASSERLYTEAFF
TRBJ2-5 | TRBV20-1 | many | TRBD1 | TGCAGTGCTACCCAGGGGACAGGGTTGTTGGGGGAGACCCAGTACTTC | CSATQGTGLLGETQYF
TRBJ2-4 | TRBV4-3 | NA | NA | TGCGCCAGCAGCCAAGATAGGCGGGAAGCCAAAAACATTCAGTACTTC | CASSQDRREAKNIQYF
TRBJ2-2 | TRBV27 | few | TRBD2 | TGTGCCAGCAGTTTAATTTTCGGGGGGACCGGGGAGCTGTTTTTT | CASSLIFGGTGELFF
TRBJ1-2 | TRBV28 | few | TRBD1 | TGTGCCAGCAGTGAGTACAGGGGGCGCAAGGTCGGCTACACCTTC | CASSEYRGRKVGYTF
TRBJ1-6 | TRBV12-3/TRBV12-4 | NA | TRBD1 | TGTGCCAGCAGCCGCCTCGGACAGGGGAATTCACCCCTCCACTTT | CASSRLGQGNSPLHF
TRBJ2-6 | TRBV12-3/TRBV12-4 | many | NA | TGTGCCAGCAGGAGCTCTGGGGCCAACGTCCTGACTTTC | CASRSSGANVLTF
TRBJ2-1 | TRBV20-1 | NA | TRBD2 | TGCAGTGCTAGAGCCGCTAGCGGATACAATGAGCAGTTCTTC | CSARAASGYNEQFF
TRBJ2-2 | TRBV30 | many | TRBD1 | TGTGCCTGGAGTGGGGGCGTGGACAGGGCGAACACCGGGGAGCTGTTTTTT | CAWSGGVDRANTGELFF
TRBJ2-7 | TRBV18 | few | NA | TGTGCCAGCTCACCATACATGTCCACGGACGAGCAGTACTTC | CASSPYMSTDEQYF
TRBJ1-2 | TRBV2 | many | TRBD1 | TGTGCCAGCAGAGGGGGACAGGGACATGGCTACACCTTC | CASRGGQGHGYTF
TRBJ2-7 | TRBV2 | many | TRBD1 | TGTGCCAGCAGGGGCTGGACAGGGGAGTCCGAGCAGTACTTC | CASRGWTGESEQYF
TRBJ2-7 | TRBV20-1 | many | TRBD2 | TGCAGTGCTAGGGGGCTAGCGGGCGAGCAGTACTTC | CSARGLAGEQYF
TRBJ1-5 | TRBV7-2 | many | NA | TGTGCCAGCAGCCCGAGGACGAGTCAGCCCCAGCATTTT | CASSPRTSQPQHF
TRBJ2-7 | TRBV6-1 | few | TRBD1 | TGTGCCAGCAGCTCCCAGCGCGGGACAGGAGTCTACGAGCAGTACTTC | CASSSQRGTGVYEQYF
TRBJ1-2 | TRBV30 | NA | TRBD1 | TGTGCCTGGATGAGGGCAGGGGGCTATGATGACTATGGCTACACCTTC | CAWMRAGGYDDYGYTF
TRBJ2-2 | TRBV12-3/TRBV12-4 | many | TRBD2 | TGTGCCAGCAAGGCGGGAGGGTCGAACACCGGGGAGCTGTTTTTT | CASKAGGSNTGELFF
TRBJ1-5 | TRBV6-2/TRBV6-3 | NA | NA | TGTGCCAGCAACCCAGACAGGCGCAGCAATCAGCCCCAGCATTTT | CASNPDRRSNQPQHF
TRBJ1-5 | TRBV6-2/TRBV6-3 | many | NA | TGTGCCAGCAGTTACCTGGCAGGGAGTCAGCCCCAGCATTTT | CASSYLAGSQPQHF
TRBJ1-1 | TRBV27 | NA | NA | TGTGCCAGCAGTTTATCCGCCGCCACTGAAGCTTTCTTT | CASSLSAATEAFF
TRBJ1-1 | TRBV12-3/TRBV12-4 | NA | TRBD1 | TGTGCCAGCAGTTTAGTAAAAGGGGGCCTGGTAAACACTGAAGCTTTCTTT | CASSLVKGGLVNTEAFF
TRBJ2-5 | TRBV28 | many | NA | TGTGCCAGCGGGGGACAGCTTAGGACTAGGGTGGAGACCCAGTACTTC | CASGGQLRTRVETQYF
TRBJ2-4 | TRBV9 | few | NA | TGTGCCAGCAGCGGAGAGGGGAGACGGAACATTCAGTACTTC | CASSGEGRRNIQYF
TRBJ2-7 | TRBV7-8 | many | TRBD1 | TGTGCCAGCAGCCCCTATATCGGGGACAGGGTTGACGAGCAGTACTTC | CASSPYIGDRVDEQYF
TRBJ2-6 | TRBV10-3 | many | NA | TGTGCCATCCAGACAGCCTCGTCTGGGGCCAACGTCCTGACTTTC | CAIQTASSGANVLTF
TRBJ2-2 | TRBV11-2 | NA | NA | TGTGCCAGCAGCGTCGGCGATAACACCGGGGAGCTGTTTTTT | CASSVGDNTGELFF
TRBJ1-1 | TRBV20-1 | many | NA | TGCAGTGCTCCGGGACATTCGAACACTGAAGCTTTCTTT | CSAPGHSNTEAFF
TRBJ2-7 | TRBV28 | NA | NA | TGTGCCAGCAGCCCACAGAGGGCCTACGAGCAGTACTTC | CASSPQRAYEQYF
TRBJ1-2 | TRBV6-2/TRBV6-3 | few | TRBD1 | TGTGCCAGCTACGACAGGGGCGGCTATGGCTACACCTTC | CASYDRGGYGYTF
TRBJ1-5 | TRBV27 | NA | TRBD1 | TGTGCCAGCAGTCCGTTAGACAGGGGACGGGAGCCCCAGCATTTT | CASSPLDRGREPQHF